The T cell receptor (beta chain) under discussion was sequenced for a study of T cell repertoires in cytomegalovirus infection. Study context: Recently identified HLA-C-restricted and well-studied HLA-B-restricted CMV epitopes were used. Public TCR beta signatures indicated both CMV infection and matching HLA type.

This clonotype has just one count. As yet, its antigen is unknown. CDR1 and CDR2 (germline): WSHSY, SAAADI. V gave up 10 bases and J gave up 12 bases; unmatched junction bases: 16. This CDR3 region has 13 residues. Each CDR3 protein is one row after TCRdb ran MiXCR on the reads. The data hold approximately 910,000 distinct CDR3 sequences, with around 30% observed a single time. Study outcomes and limitations: There were HLA-C-restricted CMV-specific TCR beta clonotypes dominating the ex vivo response. Cumulative frequency of public TCR beta families picked out carriers of CMV plus the relevant HLA.

The material was cultured CD8+ T cells from PBMCs, obtained from culture after CMV antigen stimulation. The chain couples TRBV10-2 to TRBJ2-7; 9 bases line up with TRBD1. This sequence was found in a human donor in good health (CMV status not recorded). Some clones in this sample may be carry-over from other donors' samples. The CDR3 here is CATQGALADESYF. CDR3 DNA: TGCGCCACACAGGGGGCCCTTGCTGATGAGTCGTACTTC.